The text below deals with one TCR beta chain. What it binds is not known. Template switching introduced a universal primer site, and the cDNA bore unique molecular identifiers. TCRdb re-called the 5' RACE reads with MiXCR, one entry per CDR3 protein. The data contain roughly 720,000 distinct CDR3 sequences, around a sixth of them singletons. This sample was taken from a study of identical twins. Study-wide points: Models, which agreed with sharing between unrelated individuals, nonetheless underestimated the out-of-frame TCR alpha sharing seen in monozygotic twins. Possibly, invariant MAIT and iNKT cells partly confounded zero-insertion analyses.

The same data also went into a second study, on T cells expressing NK-cell markers.

Source material: PBMCs. The TCR sequence derives from a woman younger than 35 in good health.

The CDR3 loop is CASTYDPVRLNTEAFF. The CDR3 nucleotides are TGTGCCAGCACCTACGACCCTGTGAGACTGAACACTGAAGCTTTCTTT. The chain uses TRBV7-2 and TRBJ1-1; D ambiguous. The CDR3 has 16 amino acids. Trimming removed 7 bases at V and 0 bases at J, with 18 bases between. CDR1 SGHTA and CDR2 FQGNSA come from the germline V gene.